The rows below give T cell receptor beta chains drawn from one sample of a study of T cell responses to AZD1222 COVID-19 vaccine. Clones were read by immunoSEQ multiplex PCR, and TCRdb kept only the in-frame ones, dropping some. The sample gives 50,000 to 60,000 clones, 70% to 80% of which show up once; around 5% is in the top ten. The specimen was peripheral blood, collected 28 days after the second AZD1222 dose. These receptors were obtained from an adult who received the AZD1222 COVID-19 vaccine. Both conserved end residues are part of each CDR3. D genes are given only for firm matches. Clone size is stated in some rows and not others, as once, few, many or a class when expanded.

d_call: TRBD1
cdr3_length: 14
v_call: TRBV28
clone_size: .
j_call: TRBJ1-2
cdr3_nt: TGTGCCAGCACGCCGGGACAGAGGAACTATGGCTACACCTTC
cdr3_aa: CASTPGQRNYGYTF

d_call: .
cdr3_length: 11
v_call: TRBV19
clone_size: .
j_call: TRBJ2-2
cdr3_nt: TGTGCCAGTCGGGATCCGGGGGAGCTGTTTTTT
cdr3_aa: CASRDPGELFF

d_call: TRBD2
cdr3_length: 12
v_call: TRBV6-2/TRBV6-3
clone_size: .
j_call: TRBJ2-1
cdr3_nt: TGTGCCAGCAGTCCGACAACCGGGGGGGAGTTCTTC
cdr3_aa: CASSPTTGGEFF

d_call: .
cdr3_length: 15
v_call: TRBV6-5
clone_size: few
j_call: TRBJ1-3
cdr3_nt: TGTGCCAGCAGGGCAGGGGAGGTTTCTGGTTCGACCATATATTTT
cdr3_aa: CASRAGEVSGSTIYF

d_call: .
cdr3_length: 16
v_call: TRBV27
clone_size: .
j_call: TRBJ1-4
cdr3_nt: TGTGCCAGCAGTTTATCGTGGGGTTCTACTAATGAAAAACTGTTTTTT
cdr3_aa: CASSLSWGSTNEKLFF

d_call: .
cdr3_length: 12
v_call: TRBV27
clone_size: .
j_call: TRBJ1-5
cdr3_nt: TGTGCCAGCAGTTTTCTCAATCAGCCCCAGCATTTT
cdr3_aa: CASSFLNQPQHF

d_call: .
cdr3_length: 12
v_call: TRBV15
clone_size: .
j_call: TRBJ2-7
cdr3_nt: TGTGCCACCAGCAGAGGAGGGTACGAGCAGTACTTC
cdr3_aa: CATSRGGYEQYF

d_call: TRBD2
cdr3_length: 15
v_call: TRBV29-1
clone_size: .
j_call: TRBJ2-1
cdr3_nt: TGCAGCGTTGACGTGGGGGGGGGCTCCTACAATGAGCAGTTCTTC
cdr3_aa: CSVDVGGGSYNEQFF

d_call: .
cdr3_length: 10
v_call: TRBV6-2/TRBV6-3
clone_size: .
j_call: TRBJ2-5
cdr3_nt: TGTGCCAGCAGTGGCGAGACCCAGTACTTC
cdr3_aa: CASSGETQYF

d_call: TRBD1
cdr3_length: 12
v_call: TRBV27
clone_size: .
j_call: TRBJ1-1
cdr3_nt: TGTGCCAGCAATGACAGGGGGAACGAAGCTTTCTTT
cdr3_aa: CASNDRGNEAFF

d_call: .
cdr3_length: 13
v_call: TRBV6-5
clone_size: .
j_call: TRBJ2-7
cdr3_nt: TGTGCCAGCAGCCTATCCGGTGGCTACGAGCAGTACTTC
cdr3_aa: CASSLSGGYEQYF

d_call: TRBD1
cdr3_length: 17
v_call: TRBV28
clone_size: .
j_call: TRBJ1-2
cdr3_nt: TGTGCCAGCAGGGGGGACAGCACTGAAGACAACCTATTGGGCTACACCTTC
cdr3_aa: CASRGDSTEDNLLGYTF

d_call: TRBD2
cdr3_length: 17
v_call: TRBV4-1
clone_size: few
j_call: TRBJ2-5
cdr3_nt: TGCGCCAGCAGCCAAGATCCCCCGGGGGGACTCCAAGAGACCCAGTACTTC
cdr3_aa: CASSQDPPGGLQETQYF

d_call: .
cdr3_length: 15
v_call: TRBV11-2
clone_size: .
j_call: TRBJ1-4
cdr3_nt: TGTGCCAGCAGCTCTGGCCCCTTCGGGGCTGAAAAACTGTTTTTT
cdr3_aa: CASSSGPFGAEKLFF

d_call: TRBD2
cdr3_length: 15
v_call: TRBV18
clone_size: .
j_call: TRBJ2-1
cdr3_nt: TGTGCCAGCTCACCGACTAGCGGGGGGGCCAGAGAGCAGTTCTTC
cdr3_aa: CASSPTSGGAREQFF

d_call: .
cdr3_length: 16
v_call: TRBV24-1
clone_size: .
j_call: TRBJ1-5
cdr3_nt: TGTGCCACCAGTGACCCCTTGGACGGCTCGAATCAGCCCCAGCATTTT
cdr3_aa: CATSDPLDGSNQPQHF

d_call: .
cdr3_length: 15
v_call: TRBV5-6
clone_size: .
j_call: TRBJ2-3
cdr3_nt: TGTGCCAGCAGCTTGAGCGGCGGCTTCACAGATACGCAGTATTTT
cdr3_aa: CASSLSGGFTDTQYF

d_call: TRBD1
cdr3_length: 13
v_call: TRBV30
clone_size: .
j_call: TRBJ1-2
cdr3_nt: TGTGCCTGGAGCCTACAGGGGGCGCGGGGCTACACCTTC
cdr3_aa: CAWSLQGARGYTF

d_call: TRBD1
cdr3_length: 15
v_call: TRBV3-1/TRBV3-2
clone_size: .
j_call: TRBJ1-2
cdr3_nt: TGTGCCAGCAGCCAAGAGGGGACAGGGCATGTTGGCTACACCTTC
cdr3_aa: CASSQEGTGHVGYTF

d_call: TRBD2
cdr3_length: 16
v_call: TRBV3-1/TRBV3-2
clone_size: .
j_call: TRBJ2-1
cdr3_nt: TGTGCCAGCAGACAAACCGGGACTAGCGGTTACAATGAGCAGTTCTTC
cdr3_aa: CASRQTGTSGYNEQFF

d_call: TRBD1
cdr3_length: 14
v_call: TRBV3-1/TRBV3-2
clone_size: .
j_call: TRBJ1-1
cdr3_nt: TGTGCCAGCAGCTCTACAGGGGGTAACACTGAAGCTTTCTTT
cdr3_aa: CASSSTGGNTEAFF

d_call: TRBD1
cdr3_length: 15
v_call: TRBV7-3
clone_size: .
j_call: TRBJ2-1
cdr3_nt: TGTGCCAGCAGCTTCACGGGACAGGGGGCTGGTGAGCAGTTCTTC
cdr3_aa: CASSFTGQGAGEQFF

d_call: .
cdr3_length: 16
v_call: TRBV9
clone_size: .
j_call: TRBJ2-5
cdr3_nt: TGTGCCAGCAGCGTATCGATGGGACGGTACCAAGAGACCCAGTACTTC
cdr3_aa: CASSVSMGRYQETQYF

d_call: TRBD1
cdr3_length: 15
v_call: TRBV18
clone_size: .
j_call: TRBJ2-1
cdr3_nt: TGTGCCAGCTCACCTGGACAGGGCTCCTACAATGAGCAGTTCTTC
cdr3_aa: CASSPGQGSYNEQFF

d_call: .
cdr3_length: 13
v_call: TRBV6-5
clone_size: .
j_call: TRBJ1-6
cdr3_nt: TGTGCCAGCAGTTACTCGAAGGGATCACCCCTCCACTTT
cdr3_aa: CASSYSKGSPLHF

d_call: .
cdr3_length: 14
v_call: TRBV24-1
clone_size: .
j_call: TRBJ2-5
cdr3_nt: TGTGCCACCAGTGTGGGGGGCTCGGAAGAGACCCAGTACTTC
cdr3_aa: CATSVGGSEETQYF

d_call: .
cdr3_length: 13
v_call: TRBV3-1/TRBV3-2
clone_size: .
j_call: TRBJ1-2
cdr3_nt: TGTGCCAGCAGCCAAGATTCCGGGTATGGCTACACCTTC
cdr3_aa: CASSQDSGYGYTF

d_call: .
cdr3_length: 12
v_call: TRBV2
clone_size: .
j_call: TRBJ1-5
cdr3_nt: TGTGCCAGCAGTGGTAGCAATCAGCCCCAGCATTTT
cdr3_aa: CASSGSNQPQHF

d_call: .
cdr3_length: 13
v_call: TRBV18
clone_size: .
j_call: TRBJ2-7
cdr3_nt: TGTGCCAGCTCACCGGAATTATCCTACGAGCAGTACTTC
cdr3_aa: CASSPELSYEQYF

d_call: TRBD1
cdr3_length: 15
v_call: TRBV2
clone_size: few
j_call: TRBJ1-5
cdr3_nt: TGTGCCAGCAGGGAGGGACAGGGGTTCAATCAGCCCCAGCATTTT
cdr3_aa: CASREGQGFNQPQHF

d_call: .
cdr3_length: 14
v_call: TRBV19
clone_size: .
j_call: TRBJ1-2
cdr3_nt: TGTGCCAGTACGAGGTCGGTAGCTAACTATGGCTACACCTTC
cdr3_aa: CASTRSVANYGYTF

d_call: .
cdr3_length: 14
v_call: TRBV28
clone_size: .
j_call: TRBJ1-1
cdr3_nt: TGTGCCAGCAATCACCAGGGGAATTTGGCTGAAGCTTTCTTT
cdr3_aa: CASNHQGNLAEAFF

d_call: .
cdr3_length: 16
v_call: TRBV5-4
clone_size: .
j_call: TRBJ1-2
cdr3_nt: TGTGCCAGCAGCGGTAATAGGGCCACAGCTAACTATGGCTACACCTTC
cdr3_aa: CASSGNRATANYGYTF

d_call: .
cdr3_length: 16
v_call: TRBV14
clone_size: .
j_call: TRBJ1-3
cdr3_nt: TGTGCCAGCAGCCAAGGTGACAGGAGCTCTGGAAACACCATATATTTT
cdr3_aa: CASSQGDRSSGNTIYF

d_call: .
cdr3_length: 15
v_call: TRBV5-1
clone_size: .
j_call: TRBJ2-2
cdr3_nt: TGCGCCAGCAGCTCGAGTGTCTCGAACACCGGGGAGCTGTTTTTT
cdr3_aa: CASSSSVSNTGELFF

d_call: TRBD2
cdr3_length: 16
v_call: TRBV7-9
clone_size: .
j_call: TRBJ2-3
cdr3_nt: TGTGCCAGCAGCTTAATGGGACTAGCGGGAGGTGATACGCAGTATTTT
cdr3_aa: CASSLMGLAGGDTQYF

d_call: TRBD1
cdr3_length: 13
v_call: TRBV29-1
clone_size: .
j_call: TRBJ2-1
cdr3_nt: TGCAGCGTCTCCGACAGGGAATGGAATGAGCAGTTCTTC
cdr3_aa: CSVSDREWNEQFF

d_call: TRBD1
cdr3_length: 14
v_call: TRBV3-1/TRBV3-2
clone_size: .
j_call: TRBJ1-1
cdr3_nt: TGTGCCAGCAGACAGGACAGGGGTAACACTGAAGCTTTCTTT
cdr3_aa: CASRQDRGNTEAFF

d_call: .
cdr3_length: 15
v_call: TRBV7-3
clone_size: .
j_call: TRBJ2-2
cdr3_nt: TGTGCCAGCAGTCCCGCCAGGGGTAACACCGGGGAGCTGTTTTTT
cdr3_aa: CASSPARGNTGELFF

d_call: TRBD2
cdr3_length: 17
v_call: TRBV5-4
clone_size: .
j_call: TRBJ2-1
cdr3_nt: TGTGCCAGCAGCTCCCGGGACTACTCTATGGGATACAATGAGCAGTTCTTC
cdr3_aa: CASSSRDYSMGYNEQFF

d_call: .
cdr3_length: 17
v_call: TRBV5-6
clone_size: .
j_call: TRBJ1-3
cdr3_nt: TGTGCCAGCAGCTTGGGGGAGACGAGGCGCTCTGGAAACACCATATATTTT
cdr3_aa: CASSLGETRRSGNTIYF

d_call: .
cdr3_length: 16
v_call: TRBV19
clone_size: .
j_call: TRBJ2-2
cdr3_nt: TGTGCCAGTAGTGGGACCGGGACGGTGAACACCGGGGAGCTGTTTTTT
cdr3_aa: CASSGTGTVNTGELFF

d_call: .
cdr3_length: 13
v_call: TRBV7-2
clone_size: .
j_call: TRBJ1-5
cdr3_nt: TGTGCCAGCAGCTTTAATACAGATCAGCCCCAGCATTTT
cdr3_aa: CASSFNTDQPQHF

d_call: .
cdr3_length: 13
v_call: TRBV5-1
clone_size: .
j_call: TRBJ2-3
cdr3_nt: TGCGCCAGCAGTGTGGGGGGCACAGATACGCAGTATTTT
cdr3_aa: CASSVGGTDTQYF

d_call: TRBD2
cdr3_length: 14
v_call: TRBV29-1
clone_size: .
j_call: TRBJ2-5
cdr3_nt: TGCAGCGTCAAAGGACTAGCGGGCCAAGAGACCCAGTACTTC
cdr3_aa: CSVKGLAGQETQYF

d_call: .
cdr3_length: 14
v_call: TRBV10-3
clone_size: .
j_call: TRBJ2-1
cdr3_nt: TGTGCCATCAGACCGACAGGCTCCTACAATGAGCAGTTCTTC
cdr3_aa: CAIRPTGSYNEQFF

d_call: .
cdr3_length: 13
v_call: TRBV29-1
clone_size: once
j_call: TRBJ1-4
cdr3_nt: TGCAGCGTTGCACAATCTTTAGAGGGAAAACTGTTTTTT
cdr3_aa: CSVAQSLEGKLFF

d_call: .
cdr3_length: 16
v_call: TRBV6-1
clone_size: .
j_call: TRBJ1-4
cdr3_nt: TGTGCCAGCAGTGGGGGAGGGTACAGTTATCGGGAAAAACTGTTTTTT
cdr3_aa: CASSGGGYSYREKLFF

d_call: .
cdr3_length: 15
v_call: TRBV7-6
clone_size: once
j_call: TRBJ2-2
cdr3_nt: TGTGCCAGCAGCTTAGACCAGGGGAGAACCGGGGAGCTGTTTTTT
cdr3_aa: CASSLDQGRTGELFF

d_call: .
cdr3_length: 16
v_call: TRBV6-6
clone_size: .
j_call: TRBJ2-2
cdr3_nt: TGTGCCAGCAGTTACTCGACGGGAAAAAACACCGGGGAGCTGTTTTTT
cdr3_aa: CASSYSTGKNTGELFF

d_call: .
cdr3_length: 13
v_call: TRBV11-2
clone_size: .
j_call: TRBJ2-5
cdr3_nt: TGTGCCAGCAGCTTAATCCGGGAAGAGACCCAGTACTTC
cdr3_aa: CASSLIREETQYF

d_call: .
cdr3_length: 13
v_call: TRBV30
clone_size: medium-sized
j_call: TRBJ1-5
cdr3_nt: TGTGCCTGGAGTCCCCCGGGGTATCAGCCCCAGCATTTT
cdr3_aa: CAWSPPGYQPQHF

d_call: TRBD1
cdr3_length: 15
v_call: TRBV27
clone_size: .
j_call: TRBJ2-3
cdr3_nt: TGTGCCAGCACCCGGACAGGGCGTCGCACAGATACGCAGTATTTT
cdr3_aa: CASTRTGRRTDTQYF

d_call: .
cdr3_length: 14
v_call: TRBV11-2
clone_size: once
j_call: TRBJ2-1
cdr3_nt: TGTGCCAGCAGCTTAGATCGCCTAGTGGGGGAGCAGTTCTTC
cdr3_aa: CASSLDRLVGEQFF

d_call: TRBD2
cdr3_length: 14
v_call: TRBV4-1
clone_size: .
j_call: TRBJ2-2
cdr3_nt: TGCGCCAGCATGTCGGGGGGGGCCGGCGGGGAGCTGTTTTTT
cdr3_aa: CASMSGGAGGELFF

d_call: .
cdr3_length: 13
v_call: TRBV30
clone_size: once
j_call: TRBJ1-5
cdr3_nt: TGTGCCTGGAGTGGACAGGAAAATCAGCCCCAGCATTTT
cdr3_aa: CAWSGQENQPQHF

d_call: .
cdr3_length: 14
v_call: TRBV7-9
clone_size: .
j_call: TRBJ2-2
cdr3_nt: TGTGCCAGCAGCTTCTCCCCAGCGACCGGGGAGCTGTTTTTT
cdr3_aa: CASSFSPATGELFF

d_call: TRBD1
cdr3_length: 14
v_call: TRBV19
clone_size: .
j_call: TRBJ1-1
cdr3_nt: TGTGCCAGTAGTTCTCGCGGGACAGGGGTTGAAGCTTTCTTT
cdr3_aa: CASSSRGTGVEAFF

d_call: .
cdr3_length: 14
v_call: TRBV5-6
clone_size: .
j_call: TRBJ2-1
cdr3_nt: TGTGCCAGCAGTCCACAGGATCAGTGGGCTGAGCAGTTCTTC
cdr3_aa: CASSPQDQWAEQFF